This record looks at one T cell receptor (beta chain) sequence and its context. The antigen is not known. Repertoires were generated with immunoSEQ multiplex PCR, while TCRdb's copy carries only in-frame clones and drops some. The repertoire holds under 850,000 clones, over 90% seen once, with less than 25% in the top ten. Trimming stripped 9 bases from V and 2 bases from J, with 20 bases between. Per germline, CDR1 LNHNV and CDR2 YYDKDF (reference sequence). The CDR3 length is 15 residues. This sample is part of a study of shared clonotypes between healthy human individuals. Study information: Donors consisted of two women and a few men between 18 and 49. Findings of the study overall: Sequencing depth was expected to influence donor clonotype sharing. In having few donors, the study represented limited genetic and exposure-history diversity.

Naive-designated CD8 cells lacked CD45RO, were positively enriched for CCR7, and omitted terminally differentiated effector memory CD45RA+ cells. Adult donors, all healthy and HIV-negative, had no recent acute infections or vaccinations. Sequencing used naive CD8+ T cells sorted from blood. This clonotype was obtained from a man aged 25-45 years in good health. The genes are TRBV15 and TRBJ2-7; D remains ambiguous. The CDR3 DNA reads TGTGCCACGTCGATCAATCCAGGCATAGCCTACGAGCAGTACTTC. This sequence encodes CATSINPGIAYEQYF.